One TCR beta chain is described in this entry. The authors' processing: The assay estimated nucleated cells by amplifying reference gene primers. TCRdb's table, derived via immunoSEQ multiplex PCR, lists solely in-frame clones and lacks some. The DNA gave D and trimming, while V, J and clone size come from that table. Here the sample spans about 74,000 clones, roughly four fifths being singletons. The data were taken from a study of blood T cell repertoires in COVID-19. Overall study context: The United States, Italy and Spain were the sources of the acute and convalescent COVID-19 samples.

V shed 5 bases and J 4 bases; nucleotides not matched to a gene: 7. Per the germline V gene, CDR1 is MNHNY and CDR2 is SVGAGI (reference sequence). The CDR3 extends over 15 amino acids. The genes are TRBV6-6 and TRBJ2-2, with 7 bases that match TRBD2. The sequence derives from a man in his 70s with acute or convalescent COVID-19. Sequenced input: peripheral blood. CDR3 residues: CASSRAGVSTGELFF. The CDR3 nucleotides read TGTGCCAGCAGTCGGGCGGGGGTCAGCACCGGGGAGCTGTTTTTT.